The 17 T cell receptor beta chains listed next were all sequenced from one sample in a study of blood T cell repertoires in COVID-19. Clones were read by immunoSEQ multiplex PCR, and TCRdb kept only the in-frame ones, dropping some. The table includes around 97,000 clones, roughly 87% detected once. The sequencing sample was made of peripheral blood. Receptors were obtained from a human donor in a cohort sampled during active COVID-19.

V gene TRBV5-6 combines with J gene TRBJ2-3; 7 nucleotides align to TRBD2. Trimming removed 1 base from V and 10 bases from J; junction bases left unmatched: 6. The CDR3 totals 13 residues. Germline V CDR1 and CDR2: SGHDT, YYEEEE. As DNA, the CDR3 is TGTGCCAGCAGCTTGACTAGTCGGGAGGCGCAGTATTTT. Its protein is CASSLTSREAQYF.

The genes are TRBV19 and TRBJ2-7, with 11 bases aligning to TRBD1. The V and J ends lost 6 bases and 2 bases, in that order; junction bases with no gene match: 3. The CDR3 consists of 14 residues. Germline V CDR1 and CDR2: LNHDA, SQIVND (reference sequence). The CDR3 coding sequence is TGTGCCAGTAGCGGACAGGGGGCAACCTACGAGCAGTACTTC. Translating it yields CASSGQGATYEQYF.

The genes are TRBV28 and TRBJ1-5; D not certain. In germline, CDR1 is MDHEN, CDR2 SYDVKM. This CDR3 has 12 amino acids. Trimming cost V 1 base and J 7 bases, with 5 bases left between them. CDR3 residues: CASSLFSQPQHF. The CDR3 DNA reads as TGTGCCAGCAGTTTATTCTCGCAGCCCCAGCATTTT.

In DNA form, the CDR3 reads TGTGCCAGCAGCTGGGGGACAGGGGAAGTCACCGGGGAGCTGTTTTTT. Encoded protein: CASSWGTGEVTGELFF. The chain recombines TRBV7-8 with TRBJ2-2; 10 nucleotides line up with TRBD1. Per the germline V gene, CDR1 is SGHVS and CDR2 is FQNEAQ. The CDR3 spans 16 residues. J lost 4 bases, V lost 4 bases, and 6 bases had no gene match. Based on the CDR3 plus reference TRBV7-8 and TRBJ2-2, the full variable domain is GAGVSQSPRYKVAKRGQDVALRCDPISGHVSLFWYQQALGQGPEFLTYFQNEAQLDKSGLPSDRFFAERPEGSVSTLKIQRTQQEDSAVYLCASSWGTGEVTGELFFGEGSRLTVL.

This sequence joins TRBV27 and TRBJ2-7, with D tentatively TRBD2 (5 bases). Germline V CDR1 and CDR2: MNHEY, SMNVEV (reference sequence). The ends were cut back, 8 bases at V and 5 bases at J, with 19 bases in the middle. The CDR3 runs 14 residues. The CDR3 is CASSARVKLDEQYF. The CDR3, as DNA: TGTGCCAGCTCGGCGAGGGTTAAATTGGACGAGCAGTACTTC.

The chain recombines TRBV9 with TRBJ1-5; D gene uncertain. Germline CDR1 is SGDLS and CDR2 is YYNGEE. The CDR3 is made up of 14 amino acids. V lost 0 bases to trimming and J lost 0 bases, with 4 bases between them. CDR3 protein: CASSVDGSNQPQHF. CDR3 nucleotide sequence: TGTGCCAGCAGCGTAGACGGTAGCAATCAGCCCCAGCATTTT.

The chain recombines TRBV5-6 with TRBJ2-1; 9 bases match TRBD1. V gave up 4 bases and J gave up 3 bases; unmatched junction bases: 8. The germline V gene encodes CDR1 SGHDT and CDR2 YYEEEE. This CDR3 has 16 amino acids. The CDR3 sequence: CASSLRDRVIYNEQFF. The CDR3 nucleotides are TGTGCCAGCAGCCTAAGGGACAGGGTGATCTACAATGAGCAGTTCTTC.

V is TRBV7-2 and J is TRBJ1-2, with TRBD1 as a possible D gene (6 bases). The CDR3 runs 13 residues. Germline V gene sequence: CDR1 SGHTA, CDR2 FQGNSA. The V end was cut by 6 bases, the J end by 2 bases, with 10 bases between. CDR3 loop: CASRLDSNYGYTF. The CDR3, as DNA: TGTGCCAGCAGACTGGACAGCAACTATGGCTACACCTTC.

The chain is built from TRBV19 and TRBJ2-7; 7 positions agree with TRBD1. Germline loops: CDR1 LNHDA, CDR2 SQIVND (reference sequence). The CDR3 runs 13 residues. V lost 4 bases to trimming and J lost 4 bases; unmatched junction nucleotides: 4. CDR3 DNA sequence: TGTGCCAGTAGTACGAGACAGGGTTACGAGCAGTACTTC. Protein sequence: CASSTRQGYEQYF.

With regard to this clone: This specimen includes other DNA sequences encoding the same CDR3. V and J are TRBV5-6 and TRBJ1-5; no clear D. The CDR3 has 15 residues. Germline CDR1 is SGHDT and CDR2 is YYEEEE. The V end was cut by 0 bases, the J end by 0 bases, with 7 bases between. The CDR3 nucleotides are TGTGCCAGCAGCTTGGCGGGAGGTAGCAATCAGCCCCAGCATTTT. This translates into CASSLAGGSNQPQHF.

The sample holds a few counts of this clone. The rearrangement joins TRBV28 to TRBJ2-7; weak D call: TRBD2 (5 bases). The CDR3 runs 13 residues. V dropped 4 bases and J dropped 4 bases, with 11 bases sitting between them. The germline gives CDR1 MDHEN, CDR2 SYDVKM. In nucleotides, the CDR3 is TGTGCCAGCAGTTCCATCGGAGGATACGAGCAGTACTTC. It yields the protein CASSSIGGYEQYF.

The chain recombines TRBV5-1 with TRBJ2-3; 12 nucleotides align to TRBD2. Germline values: CDR1 SGHRS, CDR2 YFSETQ. V lost 0 bases to trimming and J lost 3 bases; unmatched junction nucleotides: 2. The CDR3 is 16 residues long. DNA for the CDR3: TGCGCCAGCAGCTTGGGACTAGCGGGAGAGACAGATACGCAGTATTTT. This codes for CASSLGLAGETDTQYF.

The chain couples TRBV6-6 to TRBJ2-3; D not resolved. The CDR3 is made up of 16 amino acids. Looked up from germline, CDR1 is MNHNY and CDR2 is SVGAGI (reference sequence). V was trimmed by 7 bases and J by 0 bases, leaving 17 bases between them. DNA for the CDR3: TGTGCCAGCAATCAAGTACCGAGGCCTAGCACAGATACGCAGTATTTT. Its protein is CASNQVPRPSTDTQYF.

The gene calls are TRBV9 and TRBJ2-1; 7 bases are a match to TRBD2. Germline trimming cut 1 base from V and 5 bases from J; bases unmatched to any gene: 6. This CDR3 has 15 amino acids. Per the germline V gene, CDR1 is SGDLS and CDR2 is YYNGEE. CDR3 loop: CASSVLSGPHNEQFF. As DNA, the CDR3 is TGTGCCAGCAGCGTACTTAGCGGGCCTCACAATGAGCAGTTCTTC. Drawing the rest from reference TRBV9 and TRBJ2-1, the complete variable domain is DSGVTQTPKHLITATGQRVTLRCSPRSGDLSVYWYQQSLDQGLQFLIQYYNGEERAKGNILERFSAQQFPDLHSELNLSSLELGDSALYFCASSVLSGPHNEQFFGPGTRLTVL.

The V gene is TRBV9, the J gene TRBJ2-3; 11 nucleotides line up with TRBD2. The CDR3 contains 16 residues. V shed 4 bases and J 0 bases; nucleotides not matched to a gene: 4. The V gene's germline CDR1 is SGDLS and CDR2 YYNGEE. The DNA of the CDR3 is TGTGCCAGCAGCACCCGACTAGCGGGGAGCACAGATACGCAGTATTTT. Amino acids: CASSTRLAGSTDTQYF.

This chain uses TRBV3-1 (or the pseudogene TRBV3-2) with TRBJ2-6, with 9 positions matching TRBD1. CDR3 length: 16 residues. J was trimmed by 2 bases and V by 3 bases; bases with no gene match: 2. From germline, CDR1 is LGHDT and CDR2 YNNKEL (reference sequence). DNA for the CDR3: TGTGCCAGCAGCCAGAACAGGGGGCCTGGGGCCAACGTCCTGACTTTC. Translation: CASSQNRGPGANVLTF.

CDR3 nucleotides: TGCGCCAGCAGCCAAATAGGACTAGCACTTCAAGAGACCCAGTACTTC. This encodes CASSQIGLALQETQYF. This sequence joins TRBV4-1 and TRBJ2-5, with 8 bases fitting TRBD2. V was pared by 2 bases and J by 2 bases, with 7 bases of the junction left unmatched. The CDR3 length is 16 residues. Germline V gene data show CDR1 as MGHRA and CDR2 as YSYEKL.